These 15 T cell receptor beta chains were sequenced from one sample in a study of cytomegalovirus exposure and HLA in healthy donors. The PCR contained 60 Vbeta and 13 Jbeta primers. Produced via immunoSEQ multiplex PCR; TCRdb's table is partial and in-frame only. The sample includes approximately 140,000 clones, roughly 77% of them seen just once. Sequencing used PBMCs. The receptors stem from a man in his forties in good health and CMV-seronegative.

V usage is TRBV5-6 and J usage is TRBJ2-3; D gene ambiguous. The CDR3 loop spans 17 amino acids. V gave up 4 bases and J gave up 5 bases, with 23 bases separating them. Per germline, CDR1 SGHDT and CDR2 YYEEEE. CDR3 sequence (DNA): TGTGCCAGCAGCCCCCGCCGCCTAGGATGGCAACAAGATACGCAGTATTTT. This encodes CASSPRRLGWQQDTQYF.

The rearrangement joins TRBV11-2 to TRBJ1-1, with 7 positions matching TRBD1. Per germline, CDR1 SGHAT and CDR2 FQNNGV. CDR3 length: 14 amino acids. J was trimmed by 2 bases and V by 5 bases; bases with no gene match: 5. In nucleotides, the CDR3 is TGTGCCAGCAGCACTTACAGGGGTAACACTGAAGCTTTCTTT. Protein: CASSTYRGNTEAFF.

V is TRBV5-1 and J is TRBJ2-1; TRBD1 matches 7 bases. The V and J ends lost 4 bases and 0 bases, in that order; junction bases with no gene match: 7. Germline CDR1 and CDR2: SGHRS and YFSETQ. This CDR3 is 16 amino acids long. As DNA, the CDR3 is TGCGCCAGCAGCGTCGGGACAGCAAGCTCCTACAATGAGCAGTTCTTC. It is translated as CASSVGTASSYNEQFF.

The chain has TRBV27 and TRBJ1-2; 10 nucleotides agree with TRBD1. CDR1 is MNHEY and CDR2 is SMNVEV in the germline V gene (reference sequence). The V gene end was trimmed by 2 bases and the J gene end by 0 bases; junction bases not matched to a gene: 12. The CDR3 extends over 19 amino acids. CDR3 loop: CASSLKVTGGASPNYGYTF. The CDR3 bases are TGTGCCAGCAGTTTAAAAGTGACAGGGGGCGCGAGCCCTAACTATGGCTACACCTTC.

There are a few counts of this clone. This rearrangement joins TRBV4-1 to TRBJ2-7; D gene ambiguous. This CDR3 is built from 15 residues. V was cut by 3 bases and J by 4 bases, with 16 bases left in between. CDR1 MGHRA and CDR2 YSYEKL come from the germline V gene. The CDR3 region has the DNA TGCGCCAGCAGCCACCCACCCGGCGGAGTATACGAGCAGTACTTC. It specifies CASSHPPGGVYEQYF.

The CDR3 bases are TGTGCCACCAGCAGGGGACAGGGTAGGGATGAGCAGTTCTTC. Its protein product is CATSRGQGRDEQFF. The J gene is TRBJ2-1, the V gene TRBV15; 9 bases map to TRBD1. Germline loops: CDR1 LNHNV, CDR2 YYDKDF (reference sequence). CDR3 size: 14 residues. Trimming removed 3 bases from V and 8 bases from J; junction bases left unmatched: 5.

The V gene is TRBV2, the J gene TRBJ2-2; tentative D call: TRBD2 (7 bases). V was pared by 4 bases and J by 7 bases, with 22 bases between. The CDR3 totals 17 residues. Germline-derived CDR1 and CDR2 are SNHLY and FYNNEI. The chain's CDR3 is CASSGGPGRGKDGELFF. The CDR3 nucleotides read TGTGCCAGCAGTGGAGGACCGGGGAGGGGGAAGGACGGGGAGCTGTTTTTT.

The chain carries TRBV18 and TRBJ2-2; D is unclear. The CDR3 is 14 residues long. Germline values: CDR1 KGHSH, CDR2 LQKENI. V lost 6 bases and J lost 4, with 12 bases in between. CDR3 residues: CASSPRSGTGELFF. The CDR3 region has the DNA TGTGCCAGCTCTCCCAGGTCCGGCACCGGGGAGCTGTTTTTT. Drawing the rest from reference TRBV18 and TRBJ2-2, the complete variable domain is NAGVMQNPRHLVRRRGQEARLRCSPMKGHSHVYWYRQLPEEGLKFMVYLQKENIIDESGMPKERFSAEFPKEGPSILRIQQVVRGDSAAYFCASSPRSGTGELFFGEGSRLTVL.

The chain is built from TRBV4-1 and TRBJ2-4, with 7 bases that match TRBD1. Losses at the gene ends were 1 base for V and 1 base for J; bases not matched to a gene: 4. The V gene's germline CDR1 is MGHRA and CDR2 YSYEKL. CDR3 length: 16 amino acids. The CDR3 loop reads CASSQVTTGAKNIQYF. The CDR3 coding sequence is TGCGCCAGCAGCCAAGTTACGACAGGGGCCAAAAACATTCAGTACTTC.

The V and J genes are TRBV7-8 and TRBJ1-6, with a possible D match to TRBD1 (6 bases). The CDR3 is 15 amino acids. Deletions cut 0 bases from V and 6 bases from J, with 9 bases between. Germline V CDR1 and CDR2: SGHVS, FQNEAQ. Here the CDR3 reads CASSLALGGNSPLHF. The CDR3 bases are TGTGCCAGCAGCTTAGCCCTAGGGGGTAATTCACCCCTCCACTTT.

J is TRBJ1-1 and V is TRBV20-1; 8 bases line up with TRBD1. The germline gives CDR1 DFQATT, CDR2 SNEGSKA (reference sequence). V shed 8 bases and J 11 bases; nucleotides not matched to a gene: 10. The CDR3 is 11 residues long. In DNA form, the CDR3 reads TGCAGTACACGTTCTCAGGGGGCGGCTTTCTTT. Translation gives CSTRSQGAAFF.

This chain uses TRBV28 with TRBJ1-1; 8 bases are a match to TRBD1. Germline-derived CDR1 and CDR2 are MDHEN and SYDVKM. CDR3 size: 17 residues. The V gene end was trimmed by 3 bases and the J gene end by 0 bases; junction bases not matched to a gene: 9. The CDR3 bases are TGTGCCAGCAGTTTTTATTCCCCGGGACAGGTGAACACTGAAGCTTTCTTT. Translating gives CASSFYSPGQVNTEAFF.

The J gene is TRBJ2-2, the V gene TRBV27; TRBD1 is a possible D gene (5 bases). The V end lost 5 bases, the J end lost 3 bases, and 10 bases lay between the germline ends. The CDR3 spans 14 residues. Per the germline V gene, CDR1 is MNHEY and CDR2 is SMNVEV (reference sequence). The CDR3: CASSRGTHTGELFF. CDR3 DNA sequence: TGTGCCAGCAGTAGGGGTACGCACACCGGGGAGCTGTTTTTT.

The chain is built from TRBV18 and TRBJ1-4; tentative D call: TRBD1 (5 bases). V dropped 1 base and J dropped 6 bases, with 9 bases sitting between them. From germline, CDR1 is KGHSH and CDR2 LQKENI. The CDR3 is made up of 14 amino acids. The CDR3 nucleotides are TGTGCCAGCTCACCACGGGGGGTGGATGAAAAACTGTTTTTT. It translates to CASSPRGVDEKLFF.

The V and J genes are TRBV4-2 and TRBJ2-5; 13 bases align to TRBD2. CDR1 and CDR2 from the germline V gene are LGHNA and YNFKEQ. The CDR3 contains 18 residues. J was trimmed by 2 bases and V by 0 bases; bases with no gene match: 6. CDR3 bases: TGTGCCAGCAGCCAAGAAACAAGGACTAGCGGGGGTCAAGAGACCCAGTACTTC. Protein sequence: CASSQETRTSGGQETQYF.